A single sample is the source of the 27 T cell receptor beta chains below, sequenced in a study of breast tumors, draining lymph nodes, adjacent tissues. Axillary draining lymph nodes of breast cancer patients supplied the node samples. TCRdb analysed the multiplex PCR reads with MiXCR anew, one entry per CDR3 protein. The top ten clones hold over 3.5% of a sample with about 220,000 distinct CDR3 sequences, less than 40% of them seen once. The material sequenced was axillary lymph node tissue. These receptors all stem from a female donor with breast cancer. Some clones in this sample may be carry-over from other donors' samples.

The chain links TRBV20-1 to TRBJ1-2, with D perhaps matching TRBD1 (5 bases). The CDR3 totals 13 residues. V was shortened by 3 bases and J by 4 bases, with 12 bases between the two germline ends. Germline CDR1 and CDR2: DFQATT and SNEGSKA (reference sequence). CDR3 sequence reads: CSARGTVGYGYTF. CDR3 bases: TGCAGTGCTAGGGGGACCGTGGGCTATGGCTACACCTTC.

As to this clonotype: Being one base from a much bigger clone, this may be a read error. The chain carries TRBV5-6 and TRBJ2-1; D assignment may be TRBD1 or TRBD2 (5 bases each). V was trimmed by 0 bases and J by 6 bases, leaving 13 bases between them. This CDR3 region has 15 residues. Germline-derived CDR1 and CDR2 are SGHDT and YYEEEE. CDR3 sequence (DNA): TGTGCCAGCAGCTTGGCTGAGGGGCCGAGCAATGAGCAGTTCTTC. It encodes CASSLAEGPSNEQFF. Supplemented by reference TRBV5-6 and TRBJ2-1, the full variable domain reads DAGVTQSPTHLIKTRGQQVTLRCSPKSGHDTVSWYQQALGQGPQFIFQYYEEEERQRGNFPDRFSGHQFPNYSSELNVNALLLGDSALYLCASSLAEGPSNEQFFGPGTRLTVL.

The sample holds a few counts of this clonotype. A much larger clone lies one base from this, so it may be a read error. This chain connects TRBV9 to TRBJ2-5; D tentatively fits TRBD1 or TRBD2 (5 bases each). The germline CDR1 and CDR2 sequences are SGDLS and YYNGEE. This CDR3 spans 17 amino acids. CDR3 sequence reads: CASSDGNRGDPQATQYF. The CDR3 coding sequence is TGTGCCAGCAGCGACGGGAACCGGGGCGACCCCCAAGCGACCCAGTACTTC. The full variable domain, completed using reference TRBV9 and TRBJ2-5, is DSGVTQTPKHLITATGQRVTLRCSPRSGDLSVYWYQQSLDQGLQFLIQYYNGEERAKGNILERFSAQQFPDLHSELNLSSLELGDSALYFCASSDGNRGDPQATQYFGPGTRLLVL.

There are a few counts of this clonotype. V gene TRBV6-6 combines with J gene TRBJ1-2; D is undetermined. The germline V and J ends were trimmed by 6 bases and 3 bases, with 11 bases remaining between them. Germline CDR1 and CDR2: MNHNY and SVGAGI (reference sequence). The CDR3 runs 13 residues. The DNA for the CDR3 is TGTGCCAGCAGCCTTTCGACGGACTATGGCTACACCTTC. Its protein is CASSLSTDYGYTF.

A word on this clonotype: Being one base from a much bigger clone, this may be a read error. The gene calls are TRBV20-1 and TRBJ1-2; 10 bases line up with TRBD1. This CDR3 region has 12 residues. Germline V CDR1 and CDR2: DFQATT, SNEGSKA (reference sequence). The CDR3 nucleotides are TGCAGTGCGGCGGACAGGGGGACTGGCTCCACCTTC. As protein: CSAADRGTGSTF.

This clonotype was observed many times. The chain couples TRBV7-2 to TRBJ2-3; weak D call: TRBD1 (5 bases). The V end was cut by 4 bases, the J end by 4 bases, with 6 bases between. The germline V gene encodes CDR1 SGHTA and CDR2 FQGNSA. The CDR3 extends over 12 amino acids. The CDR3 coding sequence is TGTGCCAGCAGCTCGACAGCAGATACGCAGTATTTT. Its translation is CASSSTADTQYF.

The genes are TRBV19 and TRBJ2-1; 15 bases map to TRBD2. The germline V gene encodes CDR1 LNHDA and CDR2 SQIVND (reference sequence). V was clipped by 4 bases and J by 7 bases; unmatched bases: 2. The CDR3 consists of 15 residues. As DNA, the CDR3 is TGTGCCAGTAGTACCGGGACTAGCGGGGGGAATGAGCAGTTCTTC. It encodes CASSTGTSGGNEQFF.

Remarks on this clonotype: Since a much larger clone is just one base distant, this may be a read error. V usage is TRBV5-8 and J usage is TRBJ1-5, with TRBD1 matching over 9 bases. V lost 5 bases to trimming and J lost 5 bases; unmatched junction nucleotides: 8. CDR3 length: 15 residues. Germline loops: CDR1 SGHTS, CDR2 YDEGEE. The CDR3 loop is CASSRDRGSYQPQHF. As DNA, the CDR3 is TGTGCCAGCAGTCGTGACAGGGGGAGCTATCAGCCCCAGCATTTT.

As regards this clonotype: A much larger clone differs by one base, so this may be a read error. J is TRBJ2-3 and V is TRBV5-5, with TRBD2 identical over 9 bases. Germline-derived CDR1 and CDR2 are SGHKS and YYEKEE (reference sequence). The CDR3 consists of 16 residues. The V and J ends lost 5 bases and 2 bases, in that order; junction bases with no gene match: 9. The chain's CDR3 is CASSWTSALSTDTQYF. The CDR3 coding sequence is TGTGCCAGCAGTTGGACTAGCGCGTTGTCCACAGATACGCAGTATTTT. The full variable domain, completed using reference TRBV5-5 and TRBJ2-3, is DAGVTQSPTHLIKTRGQQVTLRCSPISGHKSVSWYQQVLGQGPQFIFQYYEKEERGRGNFPDRFSARQFPNYSSELNVNALLLGDSALYLCASSWTSALSTDTQYFGPGTRLTVL.

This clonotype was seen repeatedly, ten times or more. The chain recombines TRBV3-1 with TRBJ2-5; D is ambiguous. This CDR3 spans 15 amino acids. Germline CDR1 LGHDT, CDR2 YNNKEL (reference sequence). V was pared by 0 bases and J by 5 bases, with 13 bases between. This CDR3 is CASSQDRSPSETQYF. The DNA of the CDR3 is TGTGCCAGCAGCCAAGATCGGTCCCCGTCGGAGACCCAGTACTTC.

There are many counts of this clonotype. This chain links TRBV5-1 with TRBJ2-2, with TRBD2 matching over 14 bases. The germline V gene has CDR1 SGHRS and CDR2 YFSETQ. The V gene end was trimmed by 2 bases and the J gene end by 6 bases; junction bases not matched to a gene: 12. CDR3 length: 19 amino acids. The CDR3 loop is CASSLAGTSGSSLAGELFF. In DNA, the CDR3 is TGCGCCAGCAGCTTAGCCGGGACTAGCGGGAGCAGTCTCGCCGGGGAGCTGTTTTTT.

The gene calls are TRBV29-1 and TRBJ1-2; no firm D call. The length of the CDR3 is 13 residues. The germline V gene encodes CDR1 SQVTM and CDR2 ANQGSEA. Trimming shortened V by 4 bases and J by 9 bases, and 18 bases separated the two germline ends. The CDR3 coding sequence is TGCAGCGTTGGGGAGCCCGGGGAGGGCCGCTACACCTTC. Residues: CSVGEPGEGRYTF.

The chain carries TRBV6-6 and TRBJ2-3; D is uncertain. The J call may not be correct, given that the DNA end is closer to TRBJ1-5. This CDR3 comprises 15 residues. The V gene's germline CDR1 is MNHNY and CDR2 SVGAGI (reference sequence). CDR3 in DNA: TGTGCCAGCAGTTCGAGGAGGGATAGAGCAGATACGCAGCATTTT. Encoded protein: CASSSRRDRADTQHF.

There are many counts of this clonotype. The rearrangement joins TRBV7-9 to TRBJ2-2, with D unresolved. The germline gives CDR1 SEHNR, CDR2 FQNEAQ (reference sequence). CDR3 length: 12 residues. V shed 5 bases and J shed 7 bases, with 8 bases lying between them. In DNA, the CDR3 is TGTGCCAGCAGCCCAGTGGGCGGGGAGCTGTTTTTT. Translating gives CASSPVGGELFF.

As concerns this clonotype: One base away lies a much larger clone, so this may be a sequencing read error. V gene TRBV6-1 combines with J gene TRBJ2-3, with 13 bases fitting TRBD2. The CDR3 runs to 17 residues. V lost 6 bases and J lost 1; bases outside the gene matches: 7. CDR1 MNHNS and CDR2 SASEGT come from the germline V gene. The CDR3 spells CASRQTTSGGRTDTQYF. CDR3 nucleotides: TGTGCCAGCAGGCAAACGACTAGCGGGGGGCGCACAGATACGCAGTATTTT.

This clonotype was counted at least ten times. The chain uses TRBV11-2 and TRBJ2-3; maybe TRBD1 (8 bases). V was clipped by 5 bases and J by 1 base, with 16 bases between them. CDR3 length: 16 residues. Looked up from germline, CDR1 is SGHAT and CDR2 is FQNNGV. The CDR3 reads CASSLGQGGGTDTQYF. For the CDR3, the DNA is TGTGCCAGCAGCCTAGGACAGGGAGGGGGCACAGATACGCAGTATTTT. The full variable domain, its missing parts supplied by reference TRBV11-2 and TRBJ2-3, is EAGVAQSPRYKIIEKRQSVAFWCNPISGHATLYWYQQILGQGPKLLIQFQNNGVVDDSQLPKDRFSAERLKGVDSTLKIQPAKLEDSAVYLCASSLGQGGGTDTQYFGPGTRLTVL.

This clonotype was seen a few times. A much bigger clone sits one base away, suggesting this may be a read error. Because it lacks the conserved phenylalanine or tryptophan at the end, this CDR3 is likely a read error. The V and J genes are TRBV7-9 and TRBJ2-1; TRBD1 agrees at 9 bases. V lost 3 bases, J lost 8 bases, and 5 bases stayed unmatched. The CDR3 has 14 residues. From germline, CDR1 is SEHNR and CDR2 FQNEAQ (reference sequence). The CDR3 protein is CASSLGQGYDEQFL. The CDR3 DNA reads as TGTGCCAGCAGCTTGGGACAGGGATACGATGAGCAGTTCCTC.

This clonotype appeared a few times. The CDR3 bases are TGTGCCAGCAACGACCCGGACAGGCAGTCTAACTATGGCTACACCTTC. It codes for CASNDPDRQSNYGYTF. The V call is TRBV6-2 or TRBV6-3, the J call TRBJ1-2, with TRBD1 identical over 7 bases. The CDR3 sequence is 16 residues long. The V gene's germline CDR1 is MNHEY and CDR2 SVGEGT. Trimming cost V 7 bases and J 0 bases; bases outside gene matches: 11.

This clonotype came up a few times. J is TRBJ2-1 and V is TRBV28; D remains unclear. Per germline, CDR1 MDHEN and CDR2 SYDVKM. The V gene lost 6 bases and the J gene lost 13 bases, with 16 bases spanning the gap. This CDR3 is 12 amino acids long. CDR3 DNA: TGTGCCAGCAGCCCGCCTTCCCACTCCCAGTTCTTC. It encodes CASSPPSHSQFF.

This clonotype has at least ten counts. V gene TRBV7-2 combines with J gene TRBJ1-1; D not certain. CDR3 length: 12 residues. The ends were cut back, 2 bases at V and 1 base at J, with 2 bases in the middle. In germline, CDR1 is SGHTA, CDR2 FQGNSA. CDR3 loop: CASSLQNTEAFF. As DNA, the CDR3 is TGTGCCAGCAGCTTACAGAACACTGAAGCTTTCTTT. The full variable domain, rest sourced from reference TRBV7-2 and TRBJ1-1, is GAGVSQSPSNKVTEKGKDVELRCDPISGHTALYWYRQSLGQGLEFLIYFQGNSAPDKSGLPSDRFSAERTGGSVSTLTIQRTQQEDSAVYLCASSLQNTEAFFGQGTRLTVV.

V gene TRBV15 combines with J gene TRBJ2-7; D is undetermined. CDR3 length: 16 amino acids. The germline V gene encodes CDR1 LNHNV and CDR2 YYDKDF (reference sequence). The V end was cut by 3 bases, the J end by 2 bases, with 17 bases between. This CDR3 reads CATSSLVLESTYEQYF. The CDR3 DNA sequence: TGTGCCACCAGCAGCTTGGTTTTGGAGTCGACCTACGAGCAGTACTTC.

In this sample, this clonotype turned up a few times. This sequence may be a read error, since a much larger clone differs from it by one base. The CDR3 bases are TGTGCCAGCAGCGTAGGCGGGGTCTACAATGAGCAGTCCTTC. It encodes CASSVGGVYNEQSF. This chain joins TRBV9 and TRBJ2-1, with D perhaps TRBD2 (6 bases). CDR1 and CDR2 from the germline V gene are SGDLS and YYNGEE. The CDR3 has 14 residues.

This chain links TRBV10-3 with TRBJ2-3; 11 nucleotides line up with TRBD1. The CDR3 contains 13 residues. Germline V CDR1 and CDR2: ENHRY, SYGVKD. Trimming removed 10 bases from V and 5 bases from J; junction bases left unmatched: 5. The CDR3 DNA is TGTGCCACTGGACAGGGGGCCGTAGATACGCAGTATTTT. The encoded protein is CATGQGAVDTQYF.

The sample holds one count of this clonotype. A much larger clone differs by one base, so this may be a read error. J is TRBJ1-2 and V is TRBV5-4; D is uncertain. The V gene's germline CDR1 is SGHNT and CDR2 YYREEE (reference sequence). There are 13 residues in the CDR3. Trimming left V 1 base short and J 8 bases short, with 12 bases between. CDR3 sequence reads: CASSLFLLLGYTF. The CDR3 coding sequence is TGTGCCAGCAGCTTGTTTTTGTTGCTCGGCTACACCTTC.

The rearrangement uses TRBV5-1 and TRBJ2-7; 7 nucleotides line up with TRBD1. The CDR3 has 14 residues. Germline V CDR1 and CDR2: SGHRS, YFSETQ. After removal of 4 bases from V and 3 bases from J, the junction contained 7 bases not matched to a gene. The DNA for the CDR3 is TGCGCCAGCAGCGTGGGACAGAGACTCTACGAGCAGTACTTC. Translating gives CASSVGQRLYEQYF.

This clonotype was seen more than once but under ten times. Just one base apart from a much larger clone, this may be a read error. The CDR3 reads CASSVEVSSYEQSF. CDR3 coding DNA: TGTGCCAGCAGCGTAGAGGTCAGCTCCTACGAGCAGTCCTTC. The chain is built from TRBV9 and TRBJ2-7; no clear D. Germline values: CDR1 SGDLS, CDR2 YYNGEE. The CDR3 sequence is 14 residues long.

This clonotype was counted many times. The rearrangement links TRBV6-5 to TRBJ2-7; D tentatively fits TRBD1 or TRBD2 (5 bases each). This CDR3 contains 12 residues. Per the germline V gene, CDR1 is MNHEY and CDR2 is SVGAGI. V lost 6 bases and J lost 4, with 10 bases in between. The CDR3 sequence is CASREGRYEQYF. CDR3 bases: TGTGCCAGCAGAGAGGGGCGGTACGAGCAGTACTTC.